The rows below give T cell receptor beta chains drawn from one sample of a study of control samples from healthy donors and cancer patients. Data came from immunoSEQ multiplex PCR; TCRdb stores just in-frame clones and leaves some out. This table has about 94,000 clones, 90% appearing once. The material sequenced was blood. Receptors were obtained from a woman between 18 and 30 years old in good health. Each CDR3 is given with its conserved first and last residue. A D gene is named only where the DNA matches it firmly. Only part of the rows carry a size: once, few, many, or a class if the clone is expanded.

D gene: .; clone size: .; V gene: TRBV6-6; J gene: TRBJ1-5; CDR3 protein: CASSLIPDQPQHF; CDR3 DNA: TGTGCCAGCAGTTTAATACCCGATCAGCCCCAGCATTTT
D gene: .; clone size: .; V gene: TRBV3-1/TRBV3-2; J gene: TRBJ2-5; CDR3 protein: CASSHWEKTETQYF; CDR3 DNA: TGTGCCAGCAGCCACTGGGAAAAGACGGAGACCCAGTACTTC
D gene: .; clone size: .; V gene: TRBV12-5; J gene: TRBJ1-2; CDR3 protein: CASGLVLGDLNYGYTF; CDR3 DNA: TGTGCTAGTGGTTTGGTACTAGGCGACCTAAACTATGGCTACACCTTC
D gene: TRBD1; clone size: .; V gene: TRBV4-1; J gene: TRBJ1-2; CDR3 protein: CASSQSDRTGLYGYTF; CDR3 DNA: TGCGCCAGCAGCCAATCCGACCGGACAGGGCTATATGGCTACACCTTC
D gene: .; clone size: once; V gene: TRBV3-1/TRBV3-2; J gene: TRBJ2-5; CDR3 protein: CASSQEGEGRETQYF; CDR3 DNA: TGTGCCAGCAGCCAAGAGGGGGAAGGCAGGGAGACCCAGTACTTC
D gene: TRBD1; clone size: .; V gene: TRBV25-1; J gene: TRBJ1-4; CDR3 protein: CASRNPGSGTGNEKLFF; CDR3 DNA: TGTGCCAGCAGGAACCCCGGCTCTGGGACAGGGAATGAAAAACTGTTTTTT
D gene: TRBD2; clone size: .; V gene: TRBV9; J gene: TRBJ2-7; CDR3 protein: CASSPTGGGQGTYEQYF; CDR3 DNA: TGTGCCAGCAGCCCTACCGGCGGGGGGCAAGGGACCTACGAGCAGTACTTC
D gene: .; clone size: .; V gene: TRBV7-2; J gene: TRBJ2-3; CDR3 protein: CASSSNYLSTDTQYF; CDR3 DNA: TGTGCCAGCAGCTCCAACTACCTTAGCACAGATACGCAGTATTTT
D gene: .; clone size: .; V gene: TRBV14; J gene: TRBJ2-3; CDR3 protein: CASSPSPDTDTQYF; CDR3 DNA: TGTGCCAGCAGCCCCTCCCCAGACACAGATACGCAGTATTTT
D gene: .; clone size: .; V gene: TRBV9; J gene: TRBJ2-3; CDR3 protein: CASSAEYRADTQYF; CDR3 DNA: TGTGCCAGCAGCGCAGAGTATCGCGCGGATACGCAGTATTTT
D gene: .; clone size: .; V gene: TRBV2; J gene: TRBJ1-2; CDR3 protein: CASVVGYVGDGYTF; CDR3 DNA: TGTGCCAGCGTTGTGGGGTATGTCGGGGATGGCTACACCTTC
D gene: .; clone size: .; V gene: TRBV5-1; J gene: TRBJ1-1; CDR3 protein: CASSLALDLGEAFF; CDR3 DNA: TGCGCCAGCAGCTTGGCCCTGGACCTAGGGGAAGCTTTCTTT
D gene: .; clone size: .; V gene: TRBV19; J gene: TRBJ1-1; CDR3 protein: CASRGGGGLTEAFF; CDR3 DNA: TGTGCCAGTAGAGGTGGAGGGGGTCTCACTGAAGCTTTCTTT
D gene: .; clone size: .; V gene: TRBV9; J gene: TRBJ1-2; CDR3 protein: CASSANPRHPWYGYTF; CDR3 DNA: TGTGCCAGCAGCGCGAACCCCAGGCATCCATGGTATGGCTACACCTTC
D gene: TRBD1; clone size: .; V gene: TRBV27; J gene: TRBJ1-6; CDR3 protein: CASSPRDRNAPHF; CDR3 DNA: TGTGCCAGCAGTCCTCGGGACAGAAATGCACCCCACTTT
D gene: .; clone size: .; V gene: TRBV7-9; J gene: TRBJ2-2; CDR3 protein: CASSIGTTWPGELFF; CDR3 DNA: TGTGCCAGCAGCATTGGGACCACCTGGCCCGGGGAGCTGTTTTTT